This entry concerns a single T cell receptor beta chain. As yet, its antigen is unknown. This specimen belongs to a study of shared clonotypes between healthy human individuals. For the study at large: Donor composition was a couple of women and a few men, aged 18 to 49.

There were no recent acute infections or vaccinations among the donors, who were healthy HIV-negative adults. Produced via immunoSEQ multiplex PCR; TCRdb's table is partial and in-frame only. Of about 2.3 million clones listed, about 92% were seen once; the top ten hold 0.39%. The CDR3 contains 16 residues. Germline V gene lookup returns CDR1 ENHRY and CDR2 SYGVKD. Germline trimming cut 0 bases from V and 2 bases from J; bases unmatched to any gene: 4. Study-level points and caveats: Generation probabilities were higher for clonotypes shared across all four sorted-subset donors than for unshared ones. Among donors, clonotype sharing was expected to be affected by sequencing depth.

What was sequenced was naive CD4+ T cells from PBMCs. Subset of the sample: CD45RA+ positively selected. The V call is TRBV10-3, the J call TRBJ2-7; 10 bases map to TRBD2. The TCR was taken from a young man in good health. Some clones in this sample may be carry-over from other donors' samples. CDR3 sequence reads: CAISESTSGFTYEQYF. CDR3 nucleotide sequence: TGTGCCATCAGTGAGTCGACTAGCGGGTTTACCTACGAGCAGTACTTC.